The TCR beta chain described here comes from a study of radiation and T cells in renal cell carcinoma (dated by TCRdb to 2018 to 2020). About the study as a whole: The samples were obtained from a clinical trial, where primary renal cell carcinomas were treated with 15 Gy stereotactic body radiation therapy and then removed by nephrectomy 4 weeks afterward. A total of some 55 samples underwent TCR beta sequencing, made up of around 26 tumors and some 27 peripheral blood samples. A total of 4,016,671 unique CDR3 nucleotide sequences, encoding 2.5 million to 3 million unique CDR3 amino acid sequences, were found across all 55 or so samples.

CDR3 length: 13 amino acids, cysteine to phenylalanine. Just the 39-base CDR3 DNA is kept, in frame starting at base 1. CDR1 SGDLS and CDR2 YYNGEE were looked up in the germline V gene. V and J are truncated by 4 bases and 5 bases respectively, leaving an intervening sequence of 13 bases. The sample's time point label is to be understood as: baseline pretreatment blood. The treatment or condition label, as the study defines it: 15 Gy SBRT to primary tumor, nephrectomy 4 weeks later. To follow tumor-enriched clonotypes, peripheral blood was collected serially from radiation-treated patients at baseline and again at 2 weeks and 4 weeks after SBRT. Every patient's renal cell carcinoma showed clear cell pathology. Genomic DNA for TCR sequencing was prepared using the QIAamp DNA Blood Mini Kit (Qiagen). The analyses included just those samples that passed every quality control check. Only a few counts were recorded for this clone. The antigen it binds to is not known. Per-nucleotide qualities are absent, and no much larger clonotype sits a single base away.

Following the manufacturer's recommendations, the immunoSEQ kit was used to generate TCR beta libraries from genomic DNA. To prepare libraries, a first multiplex PCR with proprietary primers was run, followed by a second PCR that added unique barcodes, and a bead cleanup was done after each round. Each sample batch included a kit-provided positive control reaction and a negative control reaction. The final libraries underwent checking on an Agilent 4200 TapeStation D1000 ScreenTape, volumetric pooling, and quantification by qPCR. Sequencing was performed on an Illumina NextSeq500 with a MidOutput 150-cycle cartridge, and 156 Read1 and 15 Index1 cycles were run with kit custom primers. The pooled library was loaded at approximately 0.99 pM, and roughly 20% PhiX control was spiked in. The study's own analysis went as follows. Vendor-processed data were analyzed in R, with a clonotype defined as all T cells sharing the same CDR3 nucleotide sequence. In the clone abundance analyses, frequencies were normalized to the 10,000 most abundant clones in each sample. Before analysis, public T cell clones were removed, and these numbered fewer than six per sample on average. An abundance difference of at least 32-fold between compartments was the criterion for calling clonotypes tumor-enriched or baseline blood-enriched. Clonotypes expanded or contracted between blood time points were identified with a beta-binomial differential abundance model. The Baroni-Urbani and Buser coefficient was used to measure tumor-blood repertoire similarity, and groups were compared with two-tailed Wilcoxon tests in R. Held by TCRdb, this immuneACCESS table contains in-frame sequences only and omits some clones. Under half of the omission traces to an unresolved V gene where checked; the cause of the rest is unknown. V, J and clone size are taken as reported in that table, and D and trimming were inferred from the DNA itself. For this sample the table gives 100,000 to 150,000 clones, of which roughly 80% were detected only once. Around 3% of the sample is held by the ten biggest clonotypes.

Results the study describes overall, beyond this receptor: With a single-armed trial design, the study had no way to address how radiation dose or scheduling affects the TCR repertoire. In blood, the top tumor clonotypes increased between baseline and 2 weeks post-radiation and then shrank by 4 weeks, which suggests that tumor-resident clones expanded only transiently. Changes in the blood repertoire were not tracked past 4 weeks after treatment. Because no pretreatment tumor biopsies were available, whether clonotypes were present in the tumor at baseline could not be determined.

Sequenced here: blood, sampled from a patient whose treatment included radiotherapy and nephrectomy. Here the chain combines TRBV9 and TRBJ2-7; the D segment may tentatively be TRBD1 or TRBD2, each giving 5 matched bases. The origin of this receptor is a woman aged 55-75 years with renal cell carcinoma. The DNA sequence is given as TGTGCCAGCAGCCCCGGGGACGCCCACGAGCAGTACTTC. This codes for CASSPGDAHEQYF.